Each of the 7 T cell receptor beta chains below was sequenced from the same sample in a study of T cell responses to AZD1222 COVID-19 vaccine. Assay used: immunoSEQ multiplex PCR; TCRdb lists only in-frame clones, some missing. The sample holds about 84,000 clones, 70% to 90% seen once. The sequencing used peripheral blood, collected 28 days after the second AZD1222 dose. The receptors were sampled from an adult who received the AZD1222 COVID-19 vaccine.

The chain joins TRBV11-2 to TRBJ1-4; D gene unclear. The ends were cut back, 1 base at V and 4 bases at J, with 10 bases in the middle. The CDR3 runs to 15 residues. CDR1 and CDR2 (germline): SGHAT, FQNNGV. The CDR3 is CASSLGRTDNEKLFF. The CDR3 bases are TGTGCCAGCAGCTTAGGCCGGACTGATAATGAAAAACTGTTTTTT.

CDR3 in amino acids: CASSQGPFSHNQPQHF. As DNA, the CDR3 is TGTGCCAGCAGCCAAGGCCCATTCAGTCACAATCAGCCCCAGCATTTT. The chain uses TRBV3-1 (or the pseudogene TRBV3-2) and TRBJ1-5; D remains ambiguous. V gave up 1 base and J gave up 3 bases, with 13 bases separating them. The germline CDR1 and CDR2 sequences are LGHDT and YNNKEL (reference sequence). This CDR3 comprises 16 residues.

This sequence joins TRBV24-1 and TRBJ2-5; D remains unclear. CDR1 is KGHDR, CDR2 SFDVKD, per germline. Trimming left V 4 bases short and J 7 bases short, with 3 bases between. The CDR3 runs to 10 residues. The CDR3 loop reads CATSEGTQYF. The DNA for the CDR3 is TGTGCCACCAGTGAGGGGACCCAGTACTTC.

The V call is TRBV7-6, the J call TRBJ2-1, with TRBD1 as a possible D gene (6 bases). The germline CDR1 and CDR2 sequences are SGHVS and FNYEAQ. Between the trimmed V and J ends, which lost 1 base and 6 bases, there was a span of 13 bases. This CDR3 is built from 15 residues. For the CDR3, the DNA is TGTGCCAGCAGCTTAGGGGGGCCAGGTCCCAATGAGCAGTTCTTC. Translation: CASSLGGPGPNEQFF.

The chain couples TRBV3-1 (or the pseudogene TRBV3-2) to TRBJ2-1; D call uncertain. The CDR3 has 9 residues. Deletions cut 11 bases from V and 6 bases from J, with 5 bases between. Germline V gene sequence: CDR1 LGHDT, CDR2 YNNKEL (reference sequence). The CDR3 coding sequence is TGTGCCCCCCGCAATGAGCAGTTCTTC. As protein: CAPRNEQFF.

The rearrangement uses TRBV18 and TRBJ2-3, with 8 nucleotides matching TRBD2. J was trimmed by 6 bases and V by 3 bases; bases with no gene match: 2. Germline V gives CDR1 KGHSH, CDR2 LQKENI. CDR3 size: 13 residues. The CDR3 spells CASSPTSVDTQYF. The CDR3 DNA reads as TGTGCCAGCTCACCGACTAGCGTGGATACGCAGTATTTT.

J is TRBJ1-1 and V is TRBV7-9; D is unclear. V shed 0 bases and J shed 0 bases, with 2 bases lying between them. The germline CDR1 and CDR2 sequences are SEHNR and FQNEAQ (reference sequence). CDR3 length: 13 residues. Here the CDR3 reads CASSLALNTEAFF. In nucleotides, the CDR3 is TGTGCCAGCAGCTTAGCTTTGAACACTGAAGCTTTCTTT. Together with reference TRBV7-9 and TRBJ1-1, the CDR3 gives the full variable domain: DTGVSQNPRHKITKRGQNVTFRCDPISEHNRLYWYRQTLGQGPEFLTYFQNEAQLEKSRLLSDRFSAERPKGSFSTLEIQRTEQGDSAMYLCASSLALNTEAFFGQGTRLTVV.